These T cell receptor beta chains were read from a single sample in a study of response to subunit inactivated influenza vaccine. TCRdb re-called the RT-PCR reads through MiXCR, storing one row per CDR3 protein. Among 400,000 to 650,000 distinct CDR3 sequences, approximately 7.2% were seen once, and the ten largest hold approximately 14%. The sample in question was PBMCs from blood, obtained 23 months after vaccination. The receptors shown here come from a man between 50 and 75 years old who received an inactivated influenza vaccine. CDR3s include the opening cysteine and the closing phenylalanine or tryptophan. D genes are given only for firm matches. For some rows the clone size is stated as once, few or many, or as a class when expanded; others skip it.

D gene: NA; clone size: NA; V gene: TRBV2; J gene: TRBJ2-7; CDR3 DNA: TGTGCCAGCATGGCAGGGTTTAGCTCCTACGAGCAGTACTTC; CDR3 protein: CASMAGFSSYEQYF
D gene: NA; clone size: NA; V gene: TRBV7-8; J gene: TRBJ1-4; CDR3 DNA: TGTGCCAGCAGCTTTAGTGGGGGAGCTAATGAAAAACTGTTTTTT; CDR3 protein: CASSFSGGANEKLFF
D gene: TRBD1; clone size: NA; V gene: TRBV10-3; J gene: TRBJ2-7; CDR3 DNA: TGTGCCATCAGCCGACAGGGGAGTCCCATCTACGAGCAGTACTTC; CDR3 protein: CAISRQGSPIYEQYF
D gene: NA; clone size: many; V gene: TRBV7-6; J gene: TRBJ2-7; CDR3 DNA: TGTGCCAGCAGCTTAGGGACGCTGAGGGGCGAGCAGTACTTC; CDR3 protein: CASSLGTLRGEQYF
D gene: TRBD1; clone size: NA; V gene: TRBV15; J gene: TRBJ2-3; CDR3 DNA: TGTGCCACCCGTGGACAGGGTAGCACAGATACGCAGTATTTT; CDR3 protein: CATRGQGSTDTQYF
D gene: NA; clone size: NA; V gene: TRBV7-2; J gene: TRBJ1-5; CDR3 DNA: TGTGCCAGCAGCTTTTCCCCGGGCAATCAGCCCCAGCATTTT; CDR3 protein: CASSFSPGNQPQHF
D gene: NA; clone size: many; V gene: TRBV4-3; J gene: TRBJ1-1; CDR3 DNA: TGCGCCAGCAGCCAAGAGGGCGGAGGCTTGAACACTGAAGCTTTCTTT; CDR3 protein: CASSQEGGGLNTEAFF
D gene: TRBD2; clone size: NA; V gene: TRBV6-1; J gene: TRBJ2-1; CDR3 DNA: TGTGCCAGCAGTGAATCCTCTAGCGGGAGTTACAATGAGCAGTTCTTC; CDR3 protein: CASSESSSGSYNEQFF
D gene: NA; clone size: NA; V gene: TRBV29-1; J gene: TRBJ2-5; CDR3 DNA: TGCAGCGTTGCTGGAGACTCTGGAGAGACCCAGTACTTC; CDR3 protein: CSVAGDSGETQYF
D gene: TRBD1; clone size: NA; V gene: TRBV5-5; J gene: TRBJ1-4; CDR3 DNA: TGTGCCAGCAGCCGTTGGGGACAGGGATCCGATGAAAAACTGTTTTTT; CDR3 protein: CASSRWGQGSDEKLFF
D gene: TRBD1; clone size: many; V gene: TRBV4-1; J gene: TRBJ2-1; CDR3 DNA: TGCGCCAGCAGCCAGAGCCCCCGACAGGGGCTTTACAATGAGCAGTTCTTC; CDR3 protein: CASSQSPRQGLYNEQFF
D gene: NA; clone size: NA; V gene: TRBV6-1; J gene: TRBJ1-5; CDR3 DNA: TGTGCCAGCAGGGACAGCACCAGTCAGCCCCAGCATTTT; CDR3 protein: CASRDSTSQPQHF
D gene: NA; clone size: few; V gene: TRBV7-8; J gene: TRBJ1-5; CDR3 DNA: TGTGCCAGCAGCCCCCCGGACGGTGGGGCCCAGCATTTT; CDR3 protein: CASSPPDGGAQHF
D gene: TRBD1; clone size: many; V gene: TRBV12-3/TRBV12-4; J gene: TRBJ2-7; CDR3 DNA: TGTGCCAGCAAGCCGGGACAGGGGTTTGGCGAGCAGTACTTC; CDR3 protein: CASKPGQGFGEQYF
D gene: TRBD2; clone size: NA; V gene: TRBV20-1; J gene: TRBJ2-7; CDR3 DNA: TGCAGTGCCCGGACGCAGGATAGCGGGAGGGCCCACGAGCAGTACTTC; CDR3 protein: CSARTQDSGRAHEQYF
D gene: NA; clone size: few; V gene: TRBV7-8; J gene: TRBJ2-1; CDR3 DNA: TGTGCCAGCAGCTTACATGGCGGGCTGGACAATGAGCAGTTCTTC; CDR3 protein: CASSLHGGLDNEQFF
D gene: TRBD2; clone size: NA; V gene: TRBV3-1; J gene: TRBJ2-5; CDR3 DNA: TGTGCCAGCAGCCAGGGGACTAAAGAGACCCGGTACTTC; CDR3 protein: CASSQGTKETRYF
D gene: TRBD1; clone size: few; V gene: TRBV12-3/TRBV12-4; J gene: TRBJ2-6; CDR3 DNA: TGTGCCAGCAGCCCAGGTGGGACAGGTCGTTCTGGGGCCAACGTCCTGACTTTC; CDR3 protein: CASSPGGTGRSGANVLTF
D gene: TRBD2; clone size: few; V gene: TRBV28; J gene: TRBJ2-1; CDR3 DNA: TGTGCCAGCAGGCTGACTAGCGGGGGGGTCTTGGATGAGCAGTTCTTC; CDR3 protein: CASRLTSGGVLDEQFF
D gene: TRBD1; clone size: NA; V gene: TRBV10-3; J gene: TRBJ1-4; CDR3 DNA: TGTGCCATCCGGGGACAGGGGGATGAAAAACTGTTTTTT; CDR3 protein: CAIRGQGDEKLFF
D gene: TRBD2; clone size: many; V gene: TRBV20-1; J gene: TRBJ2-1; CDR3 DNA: TGCAGTGCTATGAGCGGGGACTCCTACAATGAGCAGTTCTTC; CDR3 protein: CSAMSGDSYNEQFF
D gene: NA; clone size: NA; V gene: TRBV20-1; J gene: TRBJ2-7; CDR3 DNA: TGCAGTGCCCTTCGGCGAATAACTAGTTCCTACGAGCAGTACTTC; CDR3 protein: CSALRRITSSYEQYF